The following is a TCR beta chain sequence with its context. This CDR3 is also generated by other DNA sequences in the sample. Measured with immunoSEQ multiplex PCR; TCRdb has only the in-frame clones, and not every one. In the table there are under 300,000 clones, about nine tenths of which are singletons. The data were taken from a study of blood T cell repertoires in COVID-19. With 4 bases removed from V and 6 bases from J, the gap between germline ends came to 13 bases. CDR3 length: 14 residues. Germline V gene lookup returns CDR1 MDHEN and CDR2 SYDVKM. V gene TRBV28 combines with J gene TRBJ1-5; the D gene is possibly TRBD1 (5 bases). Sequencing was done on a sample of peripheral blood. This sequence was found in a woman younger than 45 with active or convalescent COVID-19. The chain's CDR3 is CASSSPGGGQPQHF. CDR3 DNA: TGTGCCAGCAGTTCCCCGGGGGGAGGTCAGCCCCAGCATTTT.